One T cell receptor (beta chain) is described in this entry. Its antigen is currently unknown. Naive CD4 T cells were sorted as CD45RO-negative, CD62L-positive. This specimen comes from a study of human versus mouse CDR3 diversity and MHC coevolution. The CDR3 spans 13 residues. V was cut by 5 bases and J by 1 base, with 7 bases left in between. CDR1 is SGHTA and CDR2 is FQGNSA in the germline V gene. The repertoire was sequenced with immunoSEQ multiplex PCR; TCRdb's copy has only in-frame clones and lacks some. Altogether some 82,000 clones are present, roughly 95% being singletons, with the ten largest covering about 1.5%. Regarding the study as a whole: Mice had fewer CDR3 deletions and insertions than humans on average. By iCHAO1, human TCR beta clonotypes numbered about 1.6 million, the most. Among all groups, two of three human donors showed least clonal inequality.

The specimen was naive CD4+ T cells from blood. Subset given: CD45RO-negative CD62L-positive naive CD4 T cells. The origin of this receptor is a person aged 30-69 years in good health. This sequence joins TRBV7-2 and TRBJ2-3; D is perhaps TRBD2 (6 bases). The CDR3 sequence: CASSPSGTDTQYF. Here the CDR3 DNA reads TGTGCCAGCAGCCCTAGCGGCACAGATACGCAGTATTTT.